Given below is one T cell receptor (beta chain) in context. This specimen belongs to a study of blood T cell repertoires in COVID-19. The V end was cut by 0 bases, the J end by 2 bases, with 16 bases between. Germline V gene sequence: CDR1 MNHEY, CDR2 SMNVEV (reference sequence). CDR3 length equals 17 residues. TCRdb keeps only in-frame clones here, not all; method: immunoSEQ multiplex PCR. In the table there are 130,000 to 150,000 clones, roughly 84% of which are singletons. Sequences were obtained from PBMCs or T cells enriched from blood (not recorded which). The V gene is TRBV27, the J gene TRBJ1-2, with D possibly being TRBD1 (6 bases). The sequence was collected from a woman aged 50 to 60 who had been exposed to COVID-19. CDR3 amino acids: CASSLSAAQGGNYGYTF. The CDR3 nucleotides are TGTGCCAGCAGTTTATCGGCCGCACAGGGCGGGAACTATGGCTACACCTTC.